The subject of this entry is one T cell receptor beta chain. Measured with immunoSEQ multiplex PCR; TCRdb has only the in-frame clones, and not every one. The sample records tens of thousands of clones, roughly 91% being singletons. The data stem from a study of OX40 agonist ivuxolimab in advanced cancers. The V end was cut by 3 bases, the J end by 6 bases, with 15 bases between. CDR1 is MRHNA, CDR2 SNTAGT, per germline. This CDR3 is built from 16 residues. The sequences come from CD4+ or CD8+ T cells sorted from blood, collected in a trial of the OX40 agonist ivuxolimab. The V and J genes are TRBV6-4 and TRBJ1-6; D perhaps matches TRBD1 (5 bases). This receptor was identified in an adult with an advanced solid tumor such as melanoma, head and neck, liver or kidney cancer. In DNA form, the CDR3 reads TGTGCCAGCAGTGAAACCGCAGGGAGGGGTAATTCACCCCTCCACTTT. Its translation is CASSETAGRGNSPLHF.